These 6 T cell receptor beta chains share one sample of origin, sequenced in a study of tumor and adjacent non-tumor tissue in lung cancer. A modified ARM-PCR protocol with three rounds of nested PCR amplified TCRbeta. TCRdb re-derived calls from the multiplex PCR reads in MiXCR, one entry per CDR3 protein. The sample shows about 80,000 distinct CDR3 sequences, approximately 78% of them seen only once. The template was RNA from unsorted bulk tissue. More than 3 cm separated this lung sample from the edge of the tumor. Sequencing input: distant non-tumor lung tissue. The receptors were sampled from a man aged 55 to 70 with non-small cell lung cancer.

The chain uses TRBV6-4 and TRBJ2-1; D remains ambiguous. Deletions cut 5 bases from V and 7 bases from J, with 21 bases between. Looked up from germline, CDR1 is MRHNA and CDR2 is SNTAGT. This CDR3 has 16 amino acids. The CDR3 sequence: CASSRQAPQVGNEQFF. In DNA form, the CDR3 reads TGTGCCAGCAGTAGGCAGGCGCCCCAGGTTGGGAATGAGCAGTTCTTC.

In its sample, this clonotype was seen many times. In nucleotides, the CDR3 is TGTGCCAGCAGCCCGGGGGCCCCCTCACTCAATCAGCCCCAGCATTTT. Protein product: CASSPGAPSLNQPQHF. The V call is TRBV12-3 or TRBV12-4, the J call TRBJ1-5; weak D call: TRBD1 (6 bases). The CDR3 loop spans 16 amino acids. V lost 6 bases and J 3 bases, leaving 18 bases between the germline ends.

This clonotype came up many times. CDR3 loop: CSAILVRTSGKTDTQYF. The CDR3 nucleotides are TGCAGTGCTATACTAGTAAGGACTAGCGGGAAGACAGATACGCAGTATTTT. The chain couples TRBV20-1 to TRBJ2-3, with 12 bases identical to TRBD2. CDR3 length equals 17 residues. CDR1 and CDR2 from the germline V gene are DFQATT and SNEGSKA (reference sequence). The J segment lost 3 bases and the V segment lost 4 bases, leaving 11 bases of the junction unmatched.

The CDR3 loop reads CASSQDLGRGSYEQYF. The CDR3 DNA follows: TGCGCCAGCAGCCAAGATTTAGGGAGGGGGTCCTACGAGCAGTACTTC. The rearrangement links TRBV4-1 to TRBJ2-5, with D perhaps matching TRBD2 (7 bases). TRBJ2-7 matches the DNA end more closely, so the J call is doubtful. CDR1 MGHRA and CDR2 YSYEKL come from the germline V gene. This CDR3 comprises 16 residues.

This sequence joins TRBV11-3 and TRBJ2-2, with D possibly matching TRBD2 (5 bases). Between the trimmed V and J ends, which lost 5 bases and 5 bases, there was a span of 24 bases. Germline loops: CDR1 SGHNT, CDR2 YENEEA. CDR3 length equals 18 residues. The CDR3 region has the DNA TGTGCCAGCAGCCATTCGGGTTTCCGACTCCGAGGGACCGGGGAGCTGTTTTTT. It translates to CASSHSGFRLRGTGELFF.

Of note for this clonotype: One end of the junction is discordant with germline, which a read error may explain. This chain links TRBV28 with TRBJ2-7; no reliable D call. The CDR3 loop spans 15 amino acids. Per germline, CDR1 MDHEN and CDR2 SYDVKM. The DNA of the CDR3 is TGTGCCAGCAGTTTGGACCCCTCCTACAACTACGAGCAGTACTTT. This codes for CASSLDPSYNYEQYF. The full variable domain, rest sourced from reference TRBV28 and TRBJ2-7, is DVKVTQSSRYLVKRTGEKVFLECVQDMDHENMFWYRQDPGLGLRLIYFSYDVKMKEKGDIPEGYSVSREKKERFSLILESASTNQTSMYLCASSLDPSYNYEQYFGPGTRLTVT.